Sequencing of this T cell receptor beta chain was carried out in a study of control samples from healthy donors and cancer patients. Method: immunoSEQ multiplex PCR; TCRdb's copy keeps in-frame clones and lacks some. The sample shows fewer than 120,000 clones, 88% of them seen only once. Trimming took off 0 bases at V and 3 bases at J, with 6 bases between the two ends. Germline V gene lookup returns CDR1 ENHRY and CDR2 SYGVKD. CDR3 length: 14 amino acids. This chain joins TRBV10-3 and TRBJ2-1; D not resolved. The TCR was taken from a woman in her sixties or seventies with lung cancer. Material for sequencing was PBMCs. The CDR3 is CAISESEDYNEQFF. Here the CDR3 DNA reads TGTGCCATCAGTGAGTCCGAGGACTACAATGAGCAGTTCTTC.